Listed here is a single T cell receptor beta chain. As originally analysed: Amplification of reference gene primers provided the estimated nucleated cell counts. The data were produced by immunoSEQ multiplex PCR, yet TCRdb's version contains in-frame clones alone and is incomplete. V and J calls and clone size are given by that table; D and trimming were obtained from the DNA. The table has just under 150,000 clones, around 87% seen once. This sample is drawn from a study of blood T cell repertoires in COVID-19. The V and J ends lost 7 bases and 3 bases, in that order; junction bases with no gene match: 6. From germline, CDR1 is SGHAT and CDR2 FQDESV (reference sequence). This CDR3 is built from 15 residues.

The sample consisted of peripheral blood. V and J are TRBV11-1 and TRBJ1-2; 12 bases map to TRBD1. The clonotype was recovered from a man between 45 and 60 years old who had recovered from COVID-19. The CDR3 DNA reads TGTGCCAGCACCCCGGGACAGGGGGCTGACTATGGCTACACCTTC. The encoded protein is CASTPGQGADYGYTF.